This TCR beta chain is drawn from a study of shared clonotypes between healthy human individuals. The repertoire was sequenced with immunoSEQ multiplex PCR; TCRdb's copy has only in-frame clones and lacks some. The sample consists of 2,500,000 or so clones, around nine tenths of them appearing once. Splitting of CD4+ cells produced CD45RA+ naive and CD45RA-negative memory subsets. This clone was picked up one time. The clonotype comes from a man aged 18 to 30 in good health. Sequenced: naive CD4+ T cells sorted from blood. This sample's subset: CD45RA+ positively selected.

This CDR3 reads CASRDSTGNTEAFF. CDR3 bases: TGTGCCAGCAGAGACTCGACAGGGAACACTGAAGCTTTCTTT. The chain combines TRBV6-6 with TRBJ1-1; the D gene is possibly TRBD1 (6 bases). This CDR3 contains 14 residues. Germline V lookup: CDR1 MNHNY, CDR2 SVGAGI (reference sequence). Trimming took 6 bases from V and 1 from J, leaving 12 bases between them.